The 3 T cell receptor beta chains reported below all come from one sample, sequenced in a study of CD8 T cells in Susac syndrome. The RNA input was about 0.5 to 1 ug, and it was reverse transcribed with random hexamers. TCRdb called the immunoSEQ multiplex PCR reads again in MiXCR, with one record for every CDR3 protein. The repertoire holds some 200,000 distinct CDR3 sequences, with approximately 95% as singletons. Sequenced input: CD4+ T cells from PBMCs. The receptor source for this set is a human donor with Susac syndrome.

The chain joins TRBV7-2 to TRBJ1-1; D is unclear. The CDR3 runs to 16 residues. V dropped 5 bases and J dropped 1 base, with 17 bases sitting between them. Germline CDR1 SGHTA, CDR2 FQGNSA. CDR3 sequence: CASSKLGGLRNTEAFF. The CDR3 coding sequence is TGTGCCAGCAGCAAACTAGGAGGGTTACGGAACACTGAAGCTTTCTTT.

The chain joins TRBV7-2 to TRBJ2-2; 7 bases are a match to TRBD2. Unmatched junction bases numbered 1, after V lost 0 bases and J lost 6 bases. There are 14 residues in the CDR3. From germline, CDR1 is SGHTA and CDR2 FQGNSA. The CDR3 nucleotides are TGTGCCAGCAGCTTAGCGACTAGCTCCGGGGAGCTGTTTTTT. This translates into CASSLATSSGELFF.

The chain is built from TRBV11-1 and TRBJ2-7; maybe TRBD2 (6 bases). Trimming pared 5 bases from V and 3 bases from J, leaving 17 bases between. The germline CDR1 and CDR2 sequences are SGHAT and FQDESV (reference sequence). The CDR3 consists of 15 residues. Here the CDR3 DNA reads TGTGCCAGCAGCACCGCGGGACGGGCCTTCTACGAGCAGTACTTC. Protein sequence: CASSTAGRAFYEQYF.